The subject of this entry is one T cell receptor beta chain. A junction end diverges from the germline sequence, so it may reflect a read error. Regions amplified from RNA transcripts were the TCR beta CDR3 regions. The primer set for the first-round RT-PCR of the TCR CDR3 was HTBI. TCRdb re-called the multiplex PCR reads through MiXCR, storing one row per CDR3 protein. This sample yields about 210,000 distinct CDR3 sequences, of which roughly 18% are seen a single time; approximately 50% belongs to the top ten. The CDR3 sequence is 14 residues long. The germline CDR1 and CDR2 sequences are MDHEN and SYDVKM. This sample stems from a study of T cells in Graves' hyperthyroidism and ophthalmopathy. On the study more broadly: Sampling of peripheral blood happened at initial diagnosis, prior to any treatment.

Patients aged 18 to 65 had newly diagnosed hyperthyroidism of under 2 months' duration. Each diagnosis drew on symptoms, thyroxine, TRAb, thyroid ultrasound and orbital computed tomography findings. This clonotype was obtained from a middle-aged man with Graves' hyperthyroidism. The rearrangement uses TRBV28 and TRBJ2-7; D gene uncertain. The sequencing input was blood. The CDR3 nucleotides read TGTGTCAGCAGACGACCTACCGGACCTTACGAGCAGTACTTC. Its translation: CVSRRPTGPYEQYF.